Following are 8 T cell receptor beta chains from one sample sequenced in a study of blood T cells in healthy people across ages. Through a sample-barcoded 5' primer and a J-beta primer mix, a second PCR was run for roughly 6 to 12 cycles. A single record per CDR3 protein comes from TCRdb applying MiXCR to the 5' RACE reads. The table lists some 760,000 distinct CDR3 sequences, around a quarter of them singletons. The same sample was also studied in work on T cells of mothers and their children.

The sequenced sample consisted of blood. These receptors all stem from a boy aged 5-17 years in good health.

This chain connects TRBV7-8 to TRBJ2-5; D possibly corresponds to TRBD1 (5 bases). This CDR3 comprises 13 residues. The V and J ends lost 5 bases and 4 bases respectively, with 11 bases between them. Germline V CDR1 and CDR2: SGHVS, FQNEAQ. In DNA form, the CDR3 reads TGTGCCAGCAGCCCGCTAGACAGAGAGACCCAGTACTTC. Its translation: CASSPLDRETQYF.

The V and J genes are TRBV12-3 or TRBV12-4 and TRBJ2-1, with D possibly being TRBD1 or TRBD2 (5 bases each). V was shortened by 4 bases and J by 0 bases, with 16 bases between the two germline ends. The CDR3 has 17 amino acids. The CDR3 bases are TGTGCCAGCAGTTCACCCGGGGACGGAAGCTCCTACAATGAGCAGTTCTTC. Protein: CASSSPGDGSSYNEQFF.

This rearrangement joins TRBV27 to TRBJ2-3; D gene ambiguous. The CDR3 has 12 residues. CDR1 and CDR2 (germline): MNHEY, SMNVEV (reference sequence). V lost 1 base, J lost 10 bases, and 9 bases lay in between. CDR3 amino acids: CASSLLGGAQYF. The DNA of the CDR3 is TGTGCCAGCAGTTTATTGGGTGGGGCGCAGTATTTT.

This rearrangement joins TRBV20-1 to TRBJ2-7, with D perhaps matching TRBD1 (5 bases). Germline lookup yields CDR1 DFQATT and CDR2 SNEGSKA (reference sequence). V was clipped by 4 bases and J by 6 bases, with 10 bases between them. CDR3 length: 11 amino acids. The CDR3 loop is CSAKAGREQYF. The CDR3 region has the DNA TGCAGTGCTAAGGCAGGGCGCGAGCAGTACTTC.

The J gene is TRBJ1-1, the V gene TRBV2; D call uncertain. V was pared by 5 bases and J by 3 bases, with 13 bases between. Germline values: CDR1 SNHLY, CDR2 FYNNEI. The CDR3 length is 14 residues. CDR3 sequence reads: CASSLRAGDTEAFF. Here the CDR3 DNA reads TGTGCCAGCAGTCTCCGAGCAGGAGACACTGAAGCTTTCTTT.

This chain's CDR3 is CASSVGEESNEKLFF. Written as DNA, the CDR3 is TGCGCCAGCAGTGTTGGGGAAGAGTCGAATGAAAAACTGTTTTTT. V and J are TRBV10-2 and TRBJ1-4; D is ambiguous. The germline CDR1 and CDR2 sequences are WSHSY and SAAADI. CDR3 length: 15 residues. V was cut by 4 bases and J by 5 bases, with 14 bases left in between.

This chain links TRBV9 with TRBJ1-2; 9 bases fit TRBD1. V shed 3 bases and J 6 bases; nucleotides not matched to a gene: 18. Germline CDR1 reads SGDLS; CDR2 reads YYNGEE. This CDR3 spans 18 amino acids. CDR3 sequence: CASSAPLDPTGGRDGYTF. CDR3 in DNA: TGTGCCAGCAGCGCCCCGCTTGATCCGACAGGGGGTAGAGATGGCTACACCTTC.

The rearrangement links TRBV14 to TRBJ2-7; D not resolved. The CDR3 covers 14 residues. V was pared by 3 bases and J by 1 base, with 10 bases between. CDR1 and CDR2 (germline): SGHDN, FVKESK. CDR3 sequence: CASSHGRRSYEQYF. The DNA for the CDR3 is TGTGCCAGCAGCCACGGGCGCCGATCCTACGAGCAGTACTTC.